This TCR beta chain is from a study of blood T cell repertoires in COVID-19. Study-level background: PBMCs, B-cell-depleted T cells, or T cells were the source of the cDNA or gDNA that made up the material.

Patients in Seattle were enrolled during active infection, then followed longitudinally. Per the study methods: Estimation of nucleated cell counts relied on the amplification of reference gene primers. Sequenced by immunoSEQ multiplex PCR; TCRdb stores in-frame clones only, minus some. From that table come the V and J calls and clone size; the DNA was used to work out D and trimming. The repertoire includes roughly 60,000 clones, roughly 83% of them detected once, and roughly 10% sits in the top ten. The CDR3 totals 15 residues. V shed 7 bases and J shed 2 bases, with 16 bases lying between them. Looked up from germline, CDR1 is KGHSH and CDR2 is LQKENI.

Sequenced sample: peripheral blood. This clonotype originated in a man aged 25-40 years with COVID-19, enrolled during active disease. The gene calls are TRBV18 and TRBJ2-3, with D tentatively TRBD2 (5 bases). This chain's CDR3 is CASLNRDLVTDTQYF. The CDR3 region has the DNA TGTGCCAGCTTGAACCGGGATCTTGTCACAGATACGCAGTATTTT.